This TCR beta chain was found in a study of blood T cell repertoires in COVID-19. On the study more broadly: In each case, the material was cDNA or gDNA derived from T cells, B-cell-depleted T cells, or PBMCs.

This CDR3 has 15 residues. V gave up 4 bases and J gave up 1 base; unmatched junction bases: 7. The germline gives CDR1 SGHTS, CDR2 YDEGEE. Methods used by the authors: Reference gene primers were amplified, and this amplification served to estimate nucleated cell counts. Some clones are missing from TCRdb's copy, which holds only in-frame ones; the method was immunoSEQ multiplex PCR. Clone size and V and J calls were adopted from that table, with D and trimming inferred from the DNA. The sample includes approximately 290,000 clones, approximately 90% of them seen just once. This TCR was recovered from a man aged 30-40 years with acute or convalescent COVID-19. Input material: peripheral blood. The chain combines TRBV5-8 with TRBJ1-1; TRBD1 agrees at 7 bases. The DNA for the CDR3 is TGTGCCAGCAGCCCAGAACAGGGGAGGAACACTGAAGCTTTCTTT. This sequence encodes CASSPEQGRNTEAFF. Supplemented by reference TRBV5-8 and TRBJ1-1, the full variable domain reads EAGVTQSPTHLIKTRGQQATLRCSPISGHTSVYWYQQALGLGLQFLLWYDEGEERNRGNFPPRFSGRQFPNYSSELNVNALELEDSALYLCASSPEQGRNTEAFFGQGTRLTVV.